These T cell receptor beta chains were read from a single sample in a study of technical replicates of blood from a handful of donors. Produced via immunoSEQ multiplex PCR; TCRdb's table is partial and in-frame only. The table includes approximately 73,000 clones, over 90% detected once. Sequences were obtained from T cells isolated from PBMCs. These receptors originate from a human donor in good health. CDR3s include the opening cysteine and the closing phenylalanine or tryptophan. D genes are given only for firm matches.

D gene	CDR3 length	V gene	J gene	CDR3 protein	CDR3 DNA
TRBD2	13	TRBV30	TRBJ2-7	CAWGTSGSREQYF	TGTGCCTGGGGGACTAGCGGGAGTAGGGAGCAGTACTTC
.	14	TRBV9	TRBJ2-7	CASSRGPESGEQYF	TGTGCCAGCAGCCGAGGACCTGAAAGCGGCGAGCAGTACTTC
TRBD1	16	TRBV13	TRBJ1-3	CASSEDGTASGNTIYF	TGTGCCAGCAGCGAGGACGGGACAGCCTCTGGAAACACCATATATTTT
TRBD1	14	TRBV6-5	TRBJ1-1	CASGAGTGRTEAFF	TGTGCCAGCGGTGCCGGGACAGGGAGGACTGAAGCTTTCTTT
.	15	TRBV28	TRBJ2-2	CASTEWYANTGELFF	TGTGCCAGCACAGAATGGTACGCGAACACCGGGGAGCTGTTTTTT
.	13	TRBV6-4	TRBJ1-1	CASSQTGNTEAFF	TGTGCCAGCAGCCAGACAGGAAACACTGAAGCTTTCTTT
.	16	TRBV28	TRBJ1-1	CASSFIYGGKNTEAFF	TGTGCCAGCAGTTTTATTTACGGGGGTAAGAACACTGAAGCTTTCTTT
TRBD2	19	TRBV9	TRBJ2-1	CASSVWGGPSGAFHNEQFF	TGTGCCAGCAGCGTATGGGGGGGACCTAGCGGGGCCTTCCACAATGAGCAGTTCTTC
TRBD2	14	TRBV4-2	TRBJ2-7	CASSFQRDSYEQYF	TGTGCCAGCAGCTTCCAGCGGGACTCCTACGAGCAGTACTTC
.	15	TRBV5-6	TRBJ2-2	CASRPVVASTGELFF	TGTGCCAGCAGGCCGGTGGTAGCGAGCACCGGGGAGCTGTTTTTT
.	18	TRBV30	TRBJ2-4	CAWSVGRRYGSRANIQYF	TGTGCCTGGAGTGTAGGGCGACGGTACGGGAGCAGGGCAAACATTCAGTACTTC
.	15	TRBV9	TRBJ2-3	CASSVEVGGTDTQYF	TGTGCCAGCAGCGTTGAGGTTGGTGGCACAGATACGCAGTATTTT
.	15	TRBV18	TRBJ1-1	CASSPPPQGNTEAFF	TGTGCCAGCTCACCACCGCCGCAGGGGAACACTGAAGCTTTCTTT
.	15	TRBV4-1	TRBJ1-2	CASSQDGRGSYGYTF	TGCGCCAGCAGCCAAGATGGTAGGGGGTCCTATGGCTACACCTTC
TRBD1	13	TRBV10-1	TRBJ2-7	CASGGRGPYEQYF	TGCGCCAGCGGGGGTAGGGGGCCCTACGAGCAGTACTTC
.	16	TRBV15	TRBJ2-3	CATSRDQGIVTDTQYF	TGTGCCACCAGCAGAGATCAGGGGATTGTGACAGATACGCAGTATTTT
TRBD1	15	TRBV5-8	TRBJ1-1	CASSSGQERGTEAFF	TGTGCCAGCAGCTCTGGACAGGAAAGGGGGACTGAAGCTTTCTTT
.	14	TRBV13	TRBJ1-1	CASSLEHKNTEAFF	TGTGCCAGCAGCTTAGAACATAAGAACACTGAAGCTTTCTTT
.	16	TRBV28	TRBJ2-6	CASSLGVVLGANVLTF	TGTGCCAGCAGTTTGGGAGTGGTCTTGGGGGCCAACGTCCTGACTTTC
TRBD1	12	TRBV2	TRBJ2-7	CASSGSQGAQYF	TGTGCCAGCAGCGGTAGCCAGGGGGCCCAGTACTTC
TRBD1	16	TRBV5-1	TRBJ1-2	CASSLGQGGTNYGYTF	TGCGCCAGCAGCTTAGGCCAGGGGGGCACTAACTATGGCTACACCTTC
.	15	TRBV7-6	TRBJ2-1	CASSPLVSSYNEQFF	TGTGCCAGCAGCCCATTGGTGAGCTCCTACAATGAGCAGTTCTTC
TRBD2	16	TRBV7-2	TRBJ2-3	CASSSRGLANADTQYF	TGTGCCAGCAGCTCCAGGGGACTAGCGAACGCAGATACGCAGTATTTT
.	14	TRBV7-8	TRBJ2-1	CASSLNLFYNEQFF	TGTGCCAGCAGCTTAAATCTTTTCTACAATGAGCAGTTCTTC
TRBD2	20	TRBV7-2	TRBJ2-2	CASSLAGLAGEIRNTGELFF	TGTGCCAGCAGCTTAGCGGGACTAGCGGGAGAAATCAGGAACACCGGGGAGCTGTTTTTT
.	15	TRBV15	TRBJ1-5	CATSRDSGGWQPQHF	TGTGCCACCAGCAGAGATTCGGGGGGTTGGCAGCCCCAGCATTTT
.	12	TRBV21-1	TRBJ1-2	CASSRWSYGYTF	TGTGCCAGCAGCAGGTGGAGCTATGGCTACACCTTC
TRBD1	15	TRBV28	TRBJ1-4	CASSSETGANEKLFF	TGTGCCAGCAGCTCAGAGACAGGGGCTAATGAAAAACTGTTTTTT
.	16	TRBV28	TRBJ2-3	CASRDDTSLYTDTQYF	TGTGCCAGCAGGGATGACACTTCCTTATACACAGATACGCAGTATTTT
.	13	TRBV6-5	TRBJ2-7	CASSTGYSYEQYF	TGTGCCAGCAGCACAGGGTACTCCTACGAGCAGTACTTC